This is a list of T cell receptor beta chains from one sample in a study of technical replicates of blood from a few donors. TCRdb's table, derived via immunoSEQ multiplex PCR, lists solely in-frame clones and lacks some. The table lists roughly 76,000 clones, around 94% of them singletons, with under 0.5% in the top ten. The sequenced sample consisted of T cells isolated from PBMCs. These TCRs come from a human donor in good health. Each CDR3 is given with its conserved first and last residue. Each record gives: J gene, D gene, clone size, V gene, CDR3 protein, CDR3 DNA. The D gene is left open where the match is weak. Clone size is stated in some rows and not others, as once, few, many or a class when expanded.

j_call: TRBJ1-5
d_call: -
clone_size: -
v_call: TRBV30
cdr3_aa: CAWTPRRVVGNQPQHF
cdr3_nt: TGTGCCTGGACCCCTCGCCGGGTAGTCGGCAATCAGCCCCAGCATTTT

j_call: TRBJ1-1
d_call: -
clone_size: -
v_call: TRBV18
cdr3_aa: CASSAGVATEAFF
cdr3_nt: TGTGCCAGCTCCGCCGGGGTTGCGACTGAAGCTTTCTTT

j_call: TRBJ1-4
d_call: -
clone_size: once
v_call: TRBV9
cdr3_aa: CASTWALKPATNEKLFF
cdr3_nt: TGTGCCAGCACTTGGGCTCTTAAACCTGCAACTAATGAAAAACTGTTTTTT

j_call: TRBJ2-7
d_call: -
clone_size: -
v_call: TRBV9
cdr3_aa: CASSATGGTSSSYEQYF
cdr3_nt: TGTGCCAGCAGCGCTACGGGGGGCACATCAAGCTCCTACGAGCAGTACTTC

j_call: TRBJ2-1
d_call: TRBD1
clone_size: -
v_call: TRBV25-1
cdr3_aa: CASSDTGTGYNEQFF
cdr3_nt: TGTGCCAGCAGTGACACCGGGACAGGGTATAATGAGCAGTTCTTC

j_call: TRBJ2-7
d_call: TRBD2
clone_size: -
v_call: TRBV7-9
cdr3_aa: CASSFQAGNTAREQYF
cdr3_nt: TGTGCCAGCAGCTTCCAAGCGGGAAATACAGCCAGAGAGCAGTACTTC

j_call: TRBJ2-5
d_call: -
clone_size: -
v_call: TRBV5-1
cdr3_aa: CASSLAQGLKTQYF
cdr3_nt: TGCGCCAGCAGCTTGGCACAGGGTTTGAAGACCCAGTACTTC

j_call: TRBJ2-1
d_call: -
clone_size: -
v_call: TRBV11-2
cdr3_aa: CASTQGYSSPEQFF
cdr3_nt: TGTGCCAGCACCCAAGGTTACTCTAGCCCTGAGCAGTTCTTC

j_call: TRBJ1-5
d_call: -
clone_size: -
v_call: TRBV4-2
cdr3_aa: CASSQLSSDQPQHF
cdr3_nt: TGTGCCAGCAGCCAACTTTCATCGGATCAGCCCCAGCATTTT

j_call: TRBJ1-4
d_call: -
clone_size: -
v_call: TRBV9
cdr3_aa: CASSVGATTNEKLFF
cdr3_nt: TGTGCCAGCAGCGTAGGAGCAACAACTAATGAAAAACTGTTTTTT

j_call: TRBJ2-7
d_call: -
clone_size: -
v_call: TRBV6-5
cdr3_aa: CASSRTVNGEQYF
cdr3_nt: TGTGCCAGCAGTCGGACTGTCAACGGAGAGCAGTACTTC

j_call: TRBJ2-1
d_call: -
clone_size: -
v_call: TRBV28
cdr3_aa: CASSRTQISYNEQFF
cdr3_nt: TGTGCCAGCAGCCGAACTCAAATCTCCTACAATGAGCAGTTCTTC

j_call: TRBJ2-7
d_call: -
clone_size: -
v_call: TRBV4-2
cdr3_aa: CASSPPGGSYEQYF
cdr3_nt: TGTGCCAGCAGCCCCCCAGGGGGGTCCTACGAGCAGTACTTC

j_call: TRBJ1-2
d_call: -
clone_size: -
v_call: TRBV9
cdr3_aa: CASSVTPDRLDYGYTF
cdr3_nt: TGTGCCAGCAGCGTAACCCCGGACAGACTTGACTATGGCTACACCTTC

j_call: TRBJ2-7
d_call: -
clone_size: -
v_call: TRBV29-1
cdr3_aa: CSVAKGTGSYEQYF
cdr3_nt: TGCAGCGTTGCAAAGGGGACTGGATCCTACGAGCAGTACTTC

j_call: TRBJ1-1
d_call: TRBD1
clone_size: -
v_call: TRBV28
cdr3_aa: CASRTYRGGTEAFF
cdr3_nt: TGTGCCAGCAGAACATACAGGGGTGGCACTGAAGCTTTCTTT

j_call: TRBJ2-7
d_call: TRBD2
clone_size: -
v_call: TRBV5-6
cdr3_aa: CASSRSFSGPTYEQYF
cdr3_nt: TGTGCCAGCAGCCGTTCCTTTAGCGGGCCCACCTACGAGCAGTACTTC

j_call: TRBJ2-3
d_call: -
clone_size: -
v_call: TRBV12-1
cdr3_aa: CASSLTSGSTDTQYF
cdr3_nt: TGTGCCAGCAGCTTGACTAGCGGTAGCACAGATACGCAGTATTTT

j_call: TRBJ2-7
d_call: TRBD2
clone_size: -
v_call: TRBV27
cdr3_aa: CASSQLAGDEQYF
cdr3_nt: TGTGCCAGCAGTCAGCTAGCGGGAGACGAGCAGTACTTC

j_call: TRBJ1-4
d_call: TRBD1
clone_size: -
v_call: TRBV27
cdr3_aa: CASSRTGARGEKLFF
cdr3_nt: TGTGCCAGCAGTAGAACAGGGGCCAGGGGTGAAAAACTGTTTTTT

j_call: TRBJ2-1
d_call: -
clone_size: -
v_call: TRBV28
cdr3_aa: CASSFVSTFQSNEQFF
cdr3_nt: TGTGCCAGCAGTTTTGTCTCTACGTTTCAATCCAATGAGCAGTTCTTC

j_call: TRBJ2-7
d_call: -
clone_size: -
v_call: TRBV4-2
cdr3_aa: CASSHDTKYEQYF
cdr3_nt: TGTGCCAGCAGCCACGACACAAAGTACGAGCAGTACTTC

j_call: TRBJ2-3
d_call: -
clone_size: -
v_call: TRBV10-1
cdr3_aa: CASSLAGTDTQYF
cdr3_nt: TGCGCCAGCAGTTTAGCGGGCACAGATACGCAGTATTTT

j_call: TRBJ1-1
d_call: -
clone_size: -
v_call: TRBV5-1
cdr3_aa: CASSGQHIMNTEAFF
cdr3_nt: TGCGCCAGCAGTGGACAGCATATCATGAACACTGAAGCTTTCTTT

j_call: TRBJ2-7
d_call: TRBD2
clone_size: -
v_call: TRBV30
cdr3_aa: CAWSPSSGFQYF
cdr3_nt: TGTGCCTGGAGTCCTTCTAGCGGTTTCCAGTACTTC

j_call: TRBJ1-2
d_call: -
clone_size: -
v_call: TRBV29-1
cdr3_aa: CSVEDWGDYGYTF
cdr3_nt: TGCAGCGTTGAAGATTGGGGCGACTATGGCTACACCTTC

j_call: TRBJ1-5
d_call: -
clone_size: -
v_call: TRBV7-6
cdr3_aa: CASSSNSNQPQHF
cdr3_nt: TGTGCCAGCAGCTCAAATAGCAATCAGCCCCAGCATTTT

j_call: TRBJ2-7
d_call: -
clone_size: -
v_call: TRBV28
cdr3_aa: CASSFPAGVRDEQYF
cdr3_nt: TGTGCCAGCAGTTTCCCGGCAGGGGTAAGGGACGAGCAGTACTTC

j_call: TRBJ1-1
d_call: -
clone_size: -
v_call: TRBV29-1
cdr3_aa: CSVVGEMGNTEAFF
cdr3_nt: TGCAGCGTTGTCGGGGAGATGGGGAACACTGAAGCTTTCTTT

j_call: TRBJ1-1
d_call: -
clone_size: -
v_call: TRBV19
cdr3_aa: CASRGPTEAFF
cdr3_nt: TGTGCCAGTAGGGGGCCCACTGAAGCTTTCTTT

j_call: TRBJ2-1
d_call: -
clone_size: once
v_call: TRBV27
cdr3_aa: CASSGRGDNEQFF
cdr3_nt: TGTGCCAGCAGTGGCAGGGGCGACAATGAGCAGTTCTTC

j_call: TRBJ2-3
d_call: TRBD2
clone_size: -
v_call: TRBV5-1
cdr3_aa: CASSPGLAGDADTQYF
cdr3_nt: TGCGCCAGCAGCCCCGGACTAGCGGGAGACGCAGATACGCAGTATTTT

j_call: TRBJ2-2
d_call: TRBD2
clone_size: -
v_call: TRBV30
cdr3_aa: CAWSGGTFSTGELFF
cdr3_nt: TGTGCCTGGTCGGGGGGGACTTTCTCAACCGGGGAGCTGTTTTTT

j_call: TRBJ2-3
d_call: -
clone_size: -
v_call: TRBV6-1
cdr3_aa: CASSEWAGRSDTQYF
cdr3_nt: TGTGCCAGCAGTGAGTGGGCAGGTCGGTCAGATACGCAGTATTTT

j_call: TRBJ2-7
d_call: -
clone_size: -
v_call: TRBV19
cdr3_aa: CASSRFPGGYEQYF
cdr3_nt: TGTGCCAGTAGTAGATTTCCAGGTGGCTACGAGCAGTACTTC

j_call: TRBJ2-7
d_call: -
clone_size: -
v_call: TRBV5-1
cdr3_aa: CASSLAGSYEQYF
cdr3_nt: TGCGCCAGCAGCTTGGCGGGATCCTACGAGCAGTACTTC

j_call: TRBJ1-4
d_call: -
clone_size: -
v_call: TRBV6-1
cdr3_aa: CASREREKLFF
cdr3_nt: TGTGCCAGCAGGGAGAGGGAAAAACTGTTTTTT

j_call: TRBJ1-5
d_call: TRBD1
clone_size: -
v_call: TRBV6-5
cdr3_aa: CASSYSWTGGNQPQHF
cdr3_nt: TGTGCCAGCAGTTACAGTTGGACAGGGGGCAATCAGCCCCAGCATTTT

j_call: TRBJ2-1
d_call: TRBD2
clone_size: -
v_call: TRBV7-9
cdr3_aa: CATGLAGVDEQFF
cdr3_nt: TGTGCCACCGGACTAGCGGGAGTCGATGAGCAGTTCTTC

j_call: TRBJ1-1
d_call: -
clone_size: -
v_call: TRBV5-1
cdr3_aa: CASSLSRNTEAFF
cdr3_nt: TGCGCCAGCAGCTTGAGCCGGAACACTGAAGCTTTCTTT

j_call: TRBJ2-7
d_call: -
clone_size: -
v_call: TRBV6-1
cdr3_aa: CASSEGGPYEQYF
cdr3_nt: TGTGCCAGCAGTGAAGGGGGCCCCTACGAGCAGTACTTC

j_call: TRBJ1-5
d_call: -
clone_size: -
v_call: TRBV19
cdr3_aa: CASSNHRFDQPQHF
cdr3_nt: TGTGCCAGTAGTAACCACAGGTTTGATCAGCCCCAGCATTTT

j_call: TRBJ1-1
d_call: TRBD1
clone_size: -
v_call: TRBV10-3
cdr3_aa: CAISQGVYTEAFF
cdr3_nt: TGTGCCATCAGCCAGGGGGTGTACACTGAAGCTTTCTTT

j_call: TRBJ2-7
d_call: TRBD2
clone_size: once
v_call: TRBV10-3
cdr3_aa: CAIRASGMYEQYF
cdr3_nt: TGTGCCATCAGGGCTAGCGGGATGTACGAGCAGTACTTC

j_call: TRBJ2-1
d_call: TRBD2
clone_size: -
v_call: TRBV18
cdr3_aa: CASSPLAGSYNEQFF
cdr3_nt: TGTGCCAGCTCACCTCTAGCGGGCTCCTACAATGAGCAGTTCTTC

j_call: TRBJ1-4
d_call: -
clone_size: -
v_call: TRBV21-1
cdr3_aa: CASETGGREKLFF
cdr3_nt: TGTGCCAGTGAAACAGGGGGCCGGGAAAAACTGTTTTTT

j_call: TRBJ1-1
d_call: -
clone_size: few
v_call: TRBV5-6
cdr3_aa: CASSLASVRAFF
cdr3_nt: TGTGCCAGCAGCTTGGCGAGTGTTAGAGCTTTCTTT